Presented here are 23 T cell receptor beta chains from one specimen sequenced in a study of blood T cell repertoires in COVID-19. Repertoires were generated with immunoSEQ multiplex PCR, while TCRdb's copy carries only in-frame clones and drops some. Counted here are about 260,000 clones, around 92% occurring once; the ten biggest clones make up 2% to 3%. The material sequenced was peripheral blood. These receptors all come from a young adult with COVID-19, enrolled during active disease.

The V call is TRBV7-9, the J call TRBJ2-7, with D hard to call. There are 13 residues in the CDR3. V dropped 1 base and J dropped 6 bases, with 10 bases sitting between them. In germline, CDR1 is SEHNR, CDR2 FQNEAQ (reference sequence). This chain's CDR3 is CASSLDYTGEQYF. CDR3 sequence (DNA): TGTGCCAGCAGCTTAGACTACACGGGCGAGCAGTACTTC.

V gene TRBV24-1 combines with J gene TRBJ2-5; 10 bases align to TRBD2. In germline, CDR1 is KGHDR, CDR2 SFDVKD. This CDR3 comprises 16 residues. V lost 5 bases to trimming and J lost 5 bases; unmatched junction nucleotides: 10. In nucleotides, the CDR3 is TGTGCCACCAGTGCCCAGCGGGAGGGCGCAGGGGAGACCCAGTACTTC. This gives the protein CATSAQREGAGETQYF.

This clone has only one observation. The V gene is TRBV5-1, the J gene TRBJ2-5; a possible D gene is TRBD2 (6 bases). V was shortened by 2 bases and J by 3 bases, with 11 bases between the two germline ends. CDR1 and CDR2 (germline): SGHRS, YFSETQ. This CDR3 is 14 amino acids long. The CDR3 sequence is CASSLAGTEETQYF. DNA for the CDR3: TGCGCCAGCAGCTTAGCCGGGACTGAAGAGACCCAGTACTTC.

This sequence joins TRBV7-9 and TRBJ2-7; no reliable D call. This CDR3 contains 13 residues. Deletions cut 8 bases from V and 2 bases from J, with 13 bases between. Germline CDR1 reads SEHNR; CDR2 reads FQNEAQ (reference sequence). This chain's CDR3 is CASAYLSTYEQYF. The CDR3 DNA follows: TGTGCCAGCGCCTATTTAAGCACCTACGAGCAGTACTTC.

The chain couples TRBV19 to TRBJ2-2; no reliable D call. This CDR3 is built from 14 residues. The V gene's germline CDR1 is LNHDA and CDR2 SQIVND (reference sequence). The V end lost 2 bases, the J end lost 3 bases, and 7 bases lay between the germline ends. CDR3 sequence: CASSILPDTGELFF. CDR3 nucleotides: TGTGCCAGTAGTATACTCCCAGACACCGGGGAGCTGTTTTTT.

The rearrangement joins TRBV9 to TRBJ2-3; 8 bases align to TRBD2. CDR1 and CDR2 (germline): SGDLS, YYNGEE. The CDR3 loop spans 15 amino acids. Unmatched junction bases numbered 10, after V lost 6 bases and J lost 4 bases. CDR3 in DNA: TGTGCCAGCAAACTAACAGCGGGAGAAGCAGATACGCAGTATTTT. Translation: CASKLTAGEADTQYF.

The chain couples TRBV5-1 to TRBJ2-2; 9 positions match TRBD2. The CDR3 contains 16 residues. Germline assignment: CDR1 SGHRS and CDR2 YFSETQ. After removal of 0 bases from V and 1 base from J, the junction contained 1 base not matched to a gene. CDR3 protein: CASSLETSGNTGELFF. For the CDR3, the DNA is TGCGCCAGCAGCTTGGAGACTAGCGGGAACACCGGGGAGCTGTTTTTT.

This chain uses TRBV5-1 with TRBJ2-5, with D hard to call. Trimming took off 7 bases at V and 1 base at J, with 11 bases between the two ends. CDR3 length equals 13 residues. From germline, CDR1 is SGHRS and CDR2 YFSETQ. CDR3 DNA: TGCGCCAGCTCCGGGTCGAGCCAAGAGACCCAGTACTTC. The encoded protein is CASSGSSQETQYF. Full variable domain (remainder filled in from reference TRBV5-1 and TRBJ2-5): KAGVTQTPRYLIKTRGQQVTLSCSPISGHRSVSWYQQTPGQGLQFLFEYFSETQRNKGNFPGRFSGRQFSNSRSEMNVSTLELGDSALYLCASSGSSQETQYFGPGTRLLVL.

V and J are TRBV10-3 and TRBJ1-1; 7 bases are a match to TRBD1. The germline V gene encodes CDR1 ENHRY and CDR2 SYGVKD. Losses at the gene ends were 2 bases for V and 0 bases for J; bases not matched to a gene: 6. This CDR3 is built from 16 residues. The CDR3 region has the DNA TGTGCCATCAGTGAGGGGGACAGCGTATTGAACACTGAAGCTTTCTTT. Its translation: CAISEGDSVLNTEAFF.

This clone was recorded once. V and J are TRBV11-2 and TRBJ2-2, with 7 positions matching TRBD1. Germline assignment: CDR1 SGHAT and CDR2 FQNNGV. The CDR3 loop spans 16 amino acids. V dropped 1 base and J dropped 3; count of bases not matched to a gene: 5. The CDR3 DNA reads as TGTGCCAGCAGCTTAGTGGGACAGACCTACACCGGGGAGCTGTTTTTT. It specifies CASSLVGQTYTGELFF.

CDR3 sequence (DNA): TGTGCCAGCAGTTACCACAGGGGGCTTTGGACTGAAGCTTTCTTT. It specifies CASSYHRGLWTEAFF. The J gene is TRBJ1-1, the V gene TRBV6-2 or TRBV6-3, with TRBD1 identical over 9 bases. The V gene's germline CDR1 is MNHEY and CDR2 SVGEGT. The CDR3 contains 15 residues. The junction had 6 bases not matched to a gene; V was cut back by 2 bases and J by 5 bases.

This chain links TRBV10-3 with TRBJ1-1; 12 nucleotides align to TRBD1. Looked up from germline, CDR1 is ENHRY and CDR2 is SYGVKD. J was trimmed by 7 bases and V by 4 bases; bases with no gene match: 7. CDR3 length: 15 residues. In DNA form, the CDR3 reads TGTGCCATCAGTGGTCCGGGACAGGGGGCTGTTGAAGCTTTCTTT. It yields the protein CAISGPGQGAVEAFF.

The chain has TRBV5-1 and TRBJ2-1, with 9 positions matching TRBD2. V lost 4 bases, J lost 5 bases, and 7 bases stayed unmatched. CDR3 size: 15 residues. Germline assignment: CDR1 SGHRS and CDR2 YFSETQ. The CDR3 nucleotides read TGCGCCAGCAGCCTTGGGGGACTAGCCAACAATGAGCAGTTCTTC. Protein product: CASSLGGLANNEQFF.

The chain joins TRBV4-3 to TRBJ2-1; D is possibly TRBD2 (6 bases). In germline, CDR1 is LGHNA, CDR2 YSLEER. The CDR3 contains 17 residues. For the CDR3, the DNA is TGCCCCCGCCGCCGCCGGACTCCCGGGACTCCCTACAATGAGCAGTTCTTC. Translated: CPRRRRTPGTPYNEQFF.

This sequence joins TRBV9 and TRBJ2-7, with 10 positions matching TRBD2. The CDR3 covers 15 residues. Germline CDR1 is SGDLS and CDR2 is YYNGEE. With 0 bases clipped from V and 4 bases from J, the junction kept 4 bases outside the gene matches. The CDR3 sequence is CASSVGASGSYEQYF. CDR3 bases: TGTGCCAGCAGCGTAGGGGCTAGCGGGAGTTACGAGCAGTACTTC.

The V gene is TRBV5-4, the J gene TRBJ2-5; D might be TRBD2 (6 bases). Germline V gene data show CDR1 as SGHNT and CDR2 as YYREEE (reference sequence). The V end lost 4 bases, the J end lost 5 bases, and 15 bases lay between the germline ends. The CDR3 covers 14 residues. CDR3 coding DNA: TGTGCCAGCAGCGATGCGAGGGAGGCGGAGACCCAGTACTTC. It translates to CASSDAREAETQYF.

The chain is built from TRBV5-1 and TRBJ2-1; D may be TRBD1 (7 bases). Trimming cost V 5 bases and J 0 bases, with 12 bases left between them. CDR1 and CDR2 (germline): SGHRS, YFSETQ. This CDR3 has 15 residues. The CDR3 region is CASRGGQISYNEQFF. In DNA form, the CDR3 reads TGCGCCAGCAGGGGGGGACAGATCTCCTACAATGAGCAGTTCTTC.

This clone was seen once. The V gene is TRBV2, the J gene TRBJ2-7; TRBD2 aligns across 8 bases. The germline CDR1 and CDR2 sequences are SNHLY and FYNNEI. J lost 5 bases, V lost 0 bases, and 12 bases had no gene match. The CDR3 spans 17 residues. This CDR3 reads CASSEAGPSGSSHEQYF. The CDR3 DNA is TGTGCCAGCAGTGAAGCGGGGCCCAGCGGGAGTTCCCACGAGCAGTACTTC.

CDR3 protein: CASSLGITRGETQYF. For the CDR3, the DNA is TGTGCCAGCAGCTTGGGGATCACCCGGGGGGAGACCCAGTACTTC. The chain uses TRBV7-3 and TRBJ2-5, with a possible D match to TRBD2 (6 bases). Between the trimmed V and J ends, which lost 3 bases and 5 bases, there was a span of 16 bases. The CDR3 loop spans 15 amino acids. Germline CDR1 SGHTA, CDR2 FQGTGA.

The chain employs TRBV3-1 (or the pseudogene TRBV3-2) and TRBJ2-5; 10 positions agree with TRBD1. The CDR3 contains 14 residues. Trimming at V came to 1 base and at J to 4 bases, leaving 0 bases not matched to a gene. Germline CDR1 is LGHDT and CDR2 is YNNKEL (reference sequence). The CDR3 loop reads CASSQGTGGETQYF. CDR3 nucleotide sequence: TGTGCCAGCAGCCAAGGGACAGGGGGAGAGACCCAGTACTTC.

This chain connects TRBV4-1 to TRBJ2-1, with TRBD1 matching over 7 bases. Losses at the gene ends were 3 bases for V and 4 bases for J; bases not matched to a gene: 9. The CDR3 is 16 amino acids. CDR1 is MGHRA and CDR2 is YSYEKL in the germline V gene. The CDR3 DNA reads as TGCGCCAGCAGCCAGGTAGACAGGGTAGTTTACAATGAGCAGTTCTTC. It specifies CASSQVDRVVYNEQFF.

The J gene is TRBJ2-7, the V gene TRBV5-1; 7 nucleotides match TRBD2. Germline V gene data show CDR1 as SGHRS and CDR2 as YFSETQ. V was pared by 4 bases and J by 5 bases, with 15 bases of the junction left unmatched. CDR3 length: 16 amino acids. The CDR3 region is CASSLGGRTYIDEQYF. The CDR3 DNA reads TGCGCCAGCAGCCTCGGGGGGAGGACCTATATCGACGAGCAGTACTTC.

The V and J genes are TRBV6-5 and TRBJ2-5; the D gene is possibly TRBD2 (5 bases). The V end was cut by 6 bases, the J end by 3 bases, with 14 bases between. CDR3 size: 14 residues. Germline V lookup: CDR1 MNHEY, CDR2 SVGAGI. The DNA for the CDR3 is TGTGCCAGCAGCCACGGAGGCGCGGAAGAGACCCAGTACTTC. The encoded protein is CASSHGGAEETQYF.